The T cell receptor beta chain described here comes from a study of T cells after yellow fever vaccination. General study results and limits: After the booster, about 95% of CD4 and approximately 87% of CD8 primary-response clones were re-detected. Some clonotypes were seen in both the CD4 and the CD8 compartments. These made up a small share and likely arose from convergent recombination. There was a possibility that FACS-sorted repertoires contained abundant clonotypes contaminating from the bulk population.

A universal primer site and UMIs were added as TCR cDNA was made by 5'RACE template switching. TCRdb re-analysed the 5' RACE reads in MiXCR, keeping a single row per CDR3 protein. Here the sample spans roughly 190,000 distinct CDR3 sequences, 11% being singletons. V shed 2 bases and J shed 1 base, with 11 bases lying between them. The CDR3 sequence is 15 residues long. Germline lookup yields CDR1 SGHVS and CDR2 FNYEAQ. Notes on this clonotype: As yet, its antigen is unknown.

The sequencing here drew on CD8+ T cells sorted from PBMCs, taken 15 days after the yellow fever booster vaccination. The TCR comes from a man aged 18 to 30 who received the YFV17D yellow fever vaccine. This chain links TRBV7-6 with TRBJ1-1; D is possibly TRBD1 (6 bases). The DNA of the CDR3 is TGTGCCAGCAGCTTATCGCTACAGGGGAACACTGAAGCTTTCTTT. Protein: CASSLSLQGNTEAFF.